The 26 T cell receptor beta chains reported below all come from one sample, sequenced in a study of T cells in localized non-small cell lung cancer. Only in-frame clones appear in the TCRdb table, and some are missing; sequencing was by immunoSEQ multiplex PCR. The sample consists of about 52,000 clones, 80% of them appearing once. This specimen consisted of PBMCs, obtained before any cancer treatment. The source is a woman aged 35-70 years with stage II lung adenocarcinoma.

The V call is TRBV19, the J call TRBJ2-7; no reliable D call. The CDR3 is 12 amino acids. Germline CDR1 LNHDA, CDR2 SQIVND (reference sequence). With 5 bases removed from V and 5 bases from J, the gap between germline ends came to 10 bases. CDR3 sequence: CASSLSRDEQYF. In DNA form, the CDR3 reads TGTGCCAGTAGTCTAAGTCGGGACGAGCAGTACTTC. The whole variable domain, remainder taken from reference TRBV19 and TRBJ2-7, is DGGITQSPKYLFRKEGQNVTLSCEQNLNHDAMYWYRQDPGQGLRLIYYSQIVNDFQKGDIAEGYSVSREKKESFPLTVTSAQKNPTAFYLCASSLSRDEQYFGPGTRLTVT.

The chain links TRBV28 to TRBJ2-6; 7 bases match TRBD1. In germline, CDR1 is MDHEN, CDR2 SYDVKM. The CDR3 extends over 15 amino acids. The J segment lost 2 bases and the V segment lost 3 bases, leaving 1 base of the junction unmatched. CDR3 bases: TGTGCCAGCAGTTTCGGACAGGCTGGGGCCAACGTCCTGACTTTC. This codes for CASSFGQAGANVLTF.

This clone occurred a few times. In the same sample, other DNA sequences code for this CDR3. This chain connects TRBV7-3 to TRBJ1-1; maybe TRBD1 (5 bases). The CDR3 runs 13 residues. V lost 4 bases to trimming and J lost 0 bases, with 6 bases between them. CDR1 is SGHTA, CDR2 FQGTGA, per germline. This CDR3 reads CASSSGLNTEAFF. The CDR3 bases are TGTGCCAGCAGCTCGGGACTGAACACTGAAGCTTTCTTT. The whole variable domain, filled in from reference TRBV7-3 and TRBJ1-1, reads GAGVSQTPSNKVTEKGKYVELRCDPISGHTALYWYRQSLGQGPEFLIYFQGTGAADDSGLPNDRFFAVRPEGSVSTLKIQRTERGDSAVYLCASSSGLNTEAFFGQGTRLTVV.

The genes are TRBV18 and TRBJ1-1; the D is unclear. V was shortened by 6 bases and J by 1 base, with 9 bases between the two germline ends. The CDR3 extends over 13 amino acids. In germline, CDR1 is KGHSH, CDR2 LQKENI. CDR3: CASSTTQNTEAFF. CDR3 DNA sequence: TGTGCCAGCTCTACCACGCAGAACACTGAAGCTTTCTTT.

The V call is TRBV11-2, the J call TRBJ2-3; a weak D match, TRBD2 (6 bases). Between the trimmed V and J ends, which lost 5 bases and 8 bases, there was a span of 14 bases. Germline V gives CDR1 SGHAT, CDR2 FQNNGV. CDR3 length equals 13 residues. The CDR3 loop is CASSTPLASTQYF. In DNA form, the CDR3 reads TGTGCCAGCAGCACCCCGCTAGCGTCTACGCAGTATTTT.

In its sample, this clone was seen many times. The V gene is TRBV4-1, the J gene TRBJ2-1; the match to TRBD1 covers 8 bases. Germline CDR1 reads MGHRA; CDR2 reads YSYEKL. This CDR3 contains 14 residues. The junction had 6 bases not matched to a gene; V was cut back by 4 bases and J by 7 bases. Here the CDR3 DNA reads TGCGCCAGCAGCCGACAGGGGAACACAAATGAGCAGTTCTTC. Translating gives CASSRQGNTNEQFF.

The rearrangement uses TRBV18 and TRBJ2-3, with a weak D call TRBD1 (5 bases). CDR1 is KGHSH and CDR2 is LQKENI in the germline V gene. The CDR3 is 15 residues long. Trimming pared 3 bases from V and 0 bases from J, leaving 10 bases between. The CDR3 coding sequence is TGTGCCAGCTCACCTTCGACAGCTAGCACAGATACGCAGTATTTT. As protein: CASSPSTASTDTQYF.

The V call is TRBV7-2, the J call TRBJ2-3; tentatively, D is TRBD2 (6 bases). The CDR3 sequence is 14 residues long. The germline V gene encodes CDR1 SGHTA and CDR2 FQGNSA. V was shortened by 5 bases and J by 2 bases, with 11 bases between the two germline ends. For the CDR3, the DNA is TGTGCCAGCAGCCCCCGGGACTTCACAGATACGCAGTATTTT. The encoded protein is CASSPRDFTDTQYF.

This chain connects TRBV25-1 to TRBJ1-1; D ambiguous. The germline V gene has CDR1 MGHDK and CDR2 SYGVNS. V was clipped by 5 bases and J by 0 bases, with 7 bases between them. This CDR3 has 13 amino acids. Here the CDR3 DNA reads TGTGCCAGCAGTCGAAGCATGAACACTGAAGCTTTCTTT. Translated, it gives CASSRSMNTEAFF.

This clone was recorded once. The chain has TRBV10-3 and TRBJ1-4; D possibly corresponds to TRBD1 (6 bases). V was trimmed by 3 bases and J by 5 bases, leaving 19 bases between them. This CDR3 is built from 17 residues. Germline V gene data show CDR1 as ENHRY and CDR2 as SYGVKD. CDR3 nucleotides: TGTGCCATCAGTGACCCGCAACGGGGGGCATTAAATGAAAAACTGTTTTTT. Translation: CAISDPQRGALNEKLFF.

This clone was observed a single time. The chain employs TRBV27 and TRBJ2-5; 7 bases align to TRBD1. Unmatched junction bases numbered 6, after V lost 4 bases and J lost 4 bases. Per germline, CDR1 MNHEY and CDR2 SMNVEV (reference sequence). The CDR3 loop spans 14 amino acids. The CDR3 here is CASSSQGIPETQYF. As DNA, the CDR3 is TGTGCCAGCAGTTCACAGGGGATCCCAGAGACCCAGTACTTC.

V usage is TRBV4-1 and J usage is TRBJ2-7; TRBD2 might be the D (6 bases). The CDR3 totals 14 residues. Trimming shortened V by 2 bases and J by 2 bases, and 10 bases separated the two germline ends. CDR1 and CDR2 (germline): MGHRA, YSYEKL. CDR3 residues: CASSQQEGPYEQYF. The CDR3 DNA follows: TGCGCCAGCAGCCAACAGGAGGGGCCCTACGAGCAGTACTTC.

This clone was recorded only once. The chain is built from TRBV6-6 and TRBJ1-5; D gene ambiguous. With 6 bases removed from V and 0 bases from J, the gap between germline ends came to 6 bases. CDR3 length: 13 residues. Germline V lookup: CDR1 MNHNY, CDR2 SVGAGI (reference sequence). CDR3 protein: CASRDGSNQPQHF. The DNA for the CDR3 is TGTGCCAGCAGGGACGGTAGCAATCAGCCCCAGCATTTT.

The V gene is TRBV7-2, the J gene TRBJ1-5, with 8 bases lining up with TRBD1. The CDR3 is 15 residues long. Trimming removed 5 bases from V and 6 bases from J; junction bases left unmatched: 9. Germline-derived CDR1 and CDR2 are SGHTA and FQGNSA. The chain's CDR3 is CASSPRTGPAQPQHF. CDR3 in DNA: TGTGCCAGCAGCCCCCGGACAGGGCCCGCTCAGCCCCAGCATTTT.

This clone has a handful of counts. This chain joins TRBV28 and TRBJ2-7; D possibly corresponds to TRBD2 (5 bases). This CDR3 is built from 13 residues. The V gene lost 2 bases and the J gene lost 2 bases, with 7 bases spanning the gap. Germline CDR1 and CDR2: MDHEN and SYDVKM. The CDR3 DNA sequence: TGTGCCAGCAGTTTAGGGCGGGCCTACGAGCAGTACTTC. This translates into CASSLGRAYEQYF.

This clone appeared a single time. The V and J genes are TRBV4-2 and TRBJ1-2, with 7 bases lining up with TRBD1. CDR1 LGHNA and CDR2 YNFKEQ come from the germline V gene. The CDR3 totals 16 residues. V shed 5 bases and J 0 bases; nucleotides not matched to a gene: 9. CDR3 sequence (DNA): TGTGCCAGCAGCTCAGGGGGTGGTGGGGCTAACTATGGCTACACCTTC. Its translation: CASSSGGGGANYGYTF.

The chain carries TRBV25-1 and TRBJ1-5; the D gene is possibly TRBD1 (5 bases). The germline V gene has CDR1 MGHDK and CDR2 SYGVNS. Trimming took off 8 bases at V and 3 bases at J, with 11 bases between the two ends. The CDR3 is made up of 13 amino acids. In nucleotides, the CDR3 is TGTGCCAGCTCTGGACAATACAATCAGCCCCAGCATTTT. Protein product: CASSGQYNQPQHF.

The chain links TRBV27 to TRBJ1-2; D not resolved. Looked up from germline, CDR1 is MNHEY and CDR2 is SMNVEV (reference sequence). V lost 5 bases to trimming and J lost 2 bases, with 12 bases between them. The CDR3 loop spans 14 amino acids. The CDR3 bases are TGTGCCAGCAGTCCCTTTCGGGAGAACTATGGCTACACCTTC. Protein: CASSPFRENYGYTF.

The J gene is TRBJ1-2, the V gene TRBV19, with D possibly being TRBD1 (5 bases). CDR3 length: 12 amino acids. Between the trimmed V and J ends, which lost 7 bases and 5 bases, there was a span of 11 bases. CDR1 is LNHDA and CDR2 is SQIVND in the germline V gene (reference sequence). CDR3 sequence: CASKETVYGYTF. In DNA form, the CDR3 reads TGTGCCAGTAAGGAGACAGTTTATGGCTACACCTTC.

For the CDR3, the DNA is TGTGCCAGCGCGACAGGGGTCGAAGATACGCAGTATTTT. It codes for CASATGVEDTQYF. The chain employs TRBV18 and TRBJ2-3; 8 nucleotides agree with TRBD1. Germline V gene lookup returns CDR1 KGHSH and CDR2 LQKENI. The CDR3 is 13 residues long. Germline trimming cut 8 bases from V and 5 bases from J; bases unmatched to any gene: 6.

This sequence joins TRBV19 and TRBJ2-2; 8 bases align to TRBD2. The germline V gene has CDR1 LNHDA and CDR2 SQIVND (reference sequence). This CDR3 comprises 15 residues. V was pared by 3 bases and J by 7 bases, with 7 bases of the junction left unmatched. The CDR3 nucleotides are TGTGCCAGTAGTATCGGGGGGGCCGGTATCGGGGAGCTGTTTTTT. It translates to CASSIGGAGIGELFF. The variable domain in full, with the rest retrieved from reference TRBV19 and TRBJ2-2, is DGGITQSPKYLFRKEGQNVTLSCEQNLNHDAMYWYRQDPGQGLRLIYYSQIVNDFQKGDIAEGYSVSREKKESFPLTVTSAQKNPTAFYLCASSIGGAGIGELFFGEGSRLTVL.

The chain carries TRBV2 and TRBJ1-5; D not resolved. CDR1 and CDR2 from the germline V gene are SNHLY and FYNNEI. Trimming pared 6 bases from V and 0 bases from J, leaving 6 bases between. The CDR3 runs 13 residues. This CDR3 is CASRDLSNQPQHF. DNA for the CDR3: TGTGCCAGCAGGGACCTTAGCAATCAGCCCCAGCATTTT.

The chain uses TRBV2 and TRBJ1-2, with TRBD1 identical over 7 bases. V was clipped by 8 bases and J by 1 base; unmatched bases: 7. Germline CDR1 reads SNHLY; CDR2 reads FYNNEI. The length of the CDR3 is 14 residues. The CDR3 region has the DNA TGTGCCAGCCGACAGGGTTTGGGTAACTATGGCTACACCTTC. This sequence encodes CASRQGLGNYGYTF.

The chain recombines TRBV4-3 with TRBJ2-5; 7 nucleotides match TRBD2. The germline V gene encodes CDR1 LGHNA and CDR2 YSLEER. Unmatched junction bases numbered 4, after V lost 1 base and J lost 5 bases. The CDR3 contains 14 residues. Here the CDR3 DNA reads TGCGCCAGCAGCCAAGGACCCGGGGGGGAGACCCAGTACTTC. As protein: CASSQGPGGETQYF.

The genes are TRBV28 and TRBJ2-5; weak D call: TRBD2 (6 bases). This CDR3 contains 12 residues. Germline CDR1 MDHEN, CDR2 SYDVKM. Trimming removed 6 bases at V and 2 bases at J, with 7 bases between. CDR3 sequence (DNA): TGTGCCAGCAGAGCGGGTCAAGAGACCCAGTACTTC. Protein: CASRAGQETQYF.

The chain employs TRBV7-9 and TRBJ1-4; 11 bases agree with TRBD1. J was trimmed by 5 bases and V by 2 bases; bases with no gene match: 10. This CDR3 region has 18 residues. Germline CDR1 and CDR2: SEHNR and FQNEAQ (reference sequence). This CDR3 reads CASSLLGQGATGNEKLFF. Here the CDR3 DNA reads TGTGCCAGCAGCTTACTAGGACAGGGGGCAACGGGGAATGAAAAACTGTTTTTT.